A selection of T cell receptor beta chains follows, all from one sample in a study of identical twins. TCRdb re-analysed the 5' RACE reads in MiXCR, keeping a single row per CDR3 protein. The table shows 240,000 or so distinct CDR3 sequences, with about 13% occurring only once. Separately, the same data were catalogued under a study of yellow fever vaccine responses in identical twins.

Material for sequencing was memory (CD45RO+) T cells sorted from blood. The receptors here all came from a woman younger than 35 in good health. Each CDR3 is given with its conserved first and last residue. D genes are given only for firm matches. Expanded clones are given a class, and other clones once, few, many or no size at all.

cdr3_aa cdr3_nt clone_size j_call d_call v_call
CASSVGGTSYNEQFF TGTGCCAGCAGCGTCGGGGGTACCTCCTACAATGAGCAGTTCTTC . TRBJ2-1 . TRBV9
CASSRAGQNTEAFF TGTGCCAGCAGCCGAGCGGGCCAGAACACTGAAGCTTTCTTT few TRBJ1-1 . TRBV4-2
CSARDLAGTSGGDWSGELFF TGCAGTGCTAGAGATCTAGCCGGGACTAGCGGGGGGGACTGGTCCGGGGAGCTGTTTTTT many TRBJ2-2 TRBD2 TRBV20-1
CASSYDHRSTTGQNLEAFF TGTGCCAGCAGTTACGACCATCGGAGTACGACAGGCCAGAACCTCGAAGCTTTCTTT many TRBJ1-1 . TRBV6-2/TRBV6-3
CASSHPSGGAYEQYF TGTGCCAGCAGTCATCCGAGCGGGGGGGCCTACGAGCAGTACTTC . TRBJ2-7 TRBD2 TRBV28
CASSSDRGAFF TGTGCCAGCAGTTCTGACAGGGGAGCTTTCTTT few TRBJ1-1 TRBD1 TRBV28
CASSLLGLLTTGELFF TGTGCCAGCAGTTTATTAGGGCTCCTGACCACCGGGGAGCTGTTTTTT few TRBJ2-2 . TRBV28
CASSQEAGAFYNEQFF TGTGCCAGCAGCCAGGAGGCAGGGGCGTTCTACAATGAGCAGTTCTTC . TRBJ2-1 . TRBV27
CASSPRLTSSYEQYF TGTGCCAGCAGCCCGAGACTTACCAGCTCCTACGAGCAGTACTTC few TRBJ2-7 . TRBV7-2
CASSQSGGDTDTQYF TGTGCTAGCAGCCAATCAGGGGGGGACACAGATACGCAGTATTTT . TRBJ2-3 . TRBV7-7
CSAGGQASSYNEQFF TGCAGTGCTGGCGGCCAGGCCAGCTCCTACAATGAGCAGTTCTTC . TRBJ2-1 . TRBV20-1
CASSLGTRTHNTGELFF TGTGCCAGCAGCTTAGGGACTCGCACTCACAACACCGGGGAGCTGTTTTTT few TRBJ2-2 . TRBV11-2
CASSAGLANEQFF TGCGCCAGCAGCGCCGGACTAGCTAATGAGCAGTTCTTC . TRBJ2-1 TRBD2 TRBV5-1
CASSLLGQGIAGELFF TGTGCCAGCAGTTTGCTCGGACAGGGAATCGCCGGGGAGCTGTTTTTT few TRBJ2-2 TRBD1 TRBV27
CASSLKAGGRTDTQYF TGTGCCAGCAGCTTAAAGGCGGGGGGGCGGACAGATACGCAGTATTTT . TRBJ2-3 TRBD2 TRBV7-2
CASRKGLNNEQFF TGTGCCAGCAGGAAGGGACTCAACAATGAGCAGTTCTTC many TRBJ2-1 . TRBV2
CASSLVVGTDTQYF TGTGCCAGCAGCTTAGTTGTTGGCACAGATACGCAGTATTTT many TRBJ2-3 . TRBV7-9
CSSSGRGTDTQYF TGCAGCTCGAGCGGGAGAGGAACAGATACGCAGTATTTT . TRBJ2-3 TRBD2 TRBV29-1
CASSYLVSYEQYF TGTGCCAGCAGTTACCTCGTCTCCTACGAGCAGTACTTC . TRBJ2-7 . TRBV6-2/TRBV6-3
CSVDEGRTNYGYTF TGCAGCGTTGACGAGGGGCGTACTAACTATGGCTACACCTTC . TRBJ1-2 . TRBV29-1
CASTNTLSGANVLTF TGTGCCAGTACTAACACTCTCTCTGGGGCCAACGTCCTGACTTTC . TRBJ2-6 . TRBV6-2/TRBV6-3
CSARDRLAGTYEQYF TGCAGTGCTAGAGATCGACTAGCGGGGACCTACGAGCAGTACTTC few TRBJ2-7 TRBD2 TRBV20-1
CASSPPGRGGTGELFF TGTGCCAGCAGCCCCCCTGGTAGGGGAGGGACCGGGGAGCTGTTTTTT . TRBJ2-2 TRBD2 TRBV7-2
CASSQEAGQGKRYEQYF TGTGCCAGCAGCCAAGAAGCGGGACAGGGTAAGAGGTACGAGCAGTACTTC . TRBJ2-7 TRBD1 TRBV14
CASSTTGPRGSYEQYF TGCGCCAGCAGCACGACGGGACCAAGAGGATCCTACGAGCAGTACTTC few TRBJ2-7 . TRBV5-1
CASSVRDRVHNEQFF TGTGCCAGCAGTGTCCGGGACAGGGTCCACAATGAGCAGTTCTTC . TRBJ2-1 TRBD1 TRBV6-1
CASSLAGQTYEQYF TGCGCCAGCAGCCTTGCAGGACAGACCTACGAGCAGTACTTC . TRBJ2-7 . TRBV5-1
CASSYSRGANTEAFF TGTGCCAGCAGTTACTCGAGAGGCGCTAACACTGAAGCTTTCTTT . TRBJ1-1 . TRBV6-5
CASRTSSGRRADTQYF TGTGCCAGCAGGACCTCTAGCGGGAGGAGGGCAGATACGCAGTATTTT . TRBJ2-3 TRBD2 TRBV6-2/TRBV6-3
CASSPIEYANTGELFF TGTGCCAGCTCACCCATCGAGTACGCGAACACCGGGGAGCTGTTTTTT . TRBJ2-2 . TRBV18
CASSFVGQDRNIQYF TGTGCCAGCAGTTTCGTGGGACAGGATAGAAACATTCAGTACTTC . TRBJ2-4 TRBD1 TRBV28
CASSRDNRGEQYF TGTGCCAGCAGCCGGGACAATCGAGGCGAGCAGTACTTC . TRBJ2-7 . TRBV28
CASSYVGLARRANTGELFF TGTGCCAGCAGTTACGTGGGACTAGCGCGAAGAGCGAACACCGGGGAGCTGTTTTTT . TRBJ2-2 TRBD2 TRBV6-5
CASSNTGPQETQYF TGTGCCAGCAGCAATACAGGGCCTCAAGAGACCCAGTACTTC few TRBJ2-5 . TRBV7-2
CASSSAGTSNQPQHF TGTGCCAGCAGCTCTGCCGGGACCTCCAATCAGCCCCAGCATTTT . TRBJ1-5 . TRBV7-9
CAISEKDTQYF TGTGCCATCAGTGAGAAAGATACGCAGTATTTT many TRBJ2-3 . TRBV10-3
CASSDPIGDGGELFF TGTGCCAGCAGTGACCCAATCGGGGATGGCGGGGAGCTGTTTTTT . TRBJ2-2 . TRBV25-1